This passage covers 25 T cell receptor beta chains from one sample sequenced in a study of blood T cell repertoires in COVID-19. TCRdb keeps only in-frame clones here, not all; method: immunoSEQ multiplex PCR. Of about 260,000 clones in the sample, under 90% are singletons; the top ten hold around 4.1%. The sample taken for sequencing was PBMCs or T cells enriched from blood (not recorded which). The receptors shown here come from a young man with acute COVID-19.

V usage is TRBV19 and J usage is TRBJ1-4, with 9 bases identical to TRBD1. Germline loops: CDR1 LNHDA, CDR2 SQIVND (reference sequence). V was pared by 6 bases and J by 4 bases, with 9 bases of the junction left unmatched. The CDR3 loop spans 16 amino acids. CDR3 in amino acids: CASREGQGLGNEKLFF. The CDR3 region has the DNA TGTGCCAGTAGAGAAGGACAGGGGTTGGGTAATGAAAAACTGTTTTTT.

This chain connects TRBV4-2 to TRBJ2-2; 8 bases line up with TRBD1. Germline V CDR1 and CDR2: LGHNA, YNFKEQ. The CDR3 is 19 amino acids. The J segment lost 1 base and the V segment lost 5 bases, leaving 15 bases of the junction unmatched. CDR3 amino acids: CASSLGAKGRGRNTGELFF. The CDR3 DNA is TGTGCCAGCAGCTTAGGGGCCAAGGGCAGGGGGCGGAACACCGGGGAGCTGTTTTTT.

The J gene is TRBJ2-1, the V gene TRBV6-5; 8 bases agree with TRBD1. The CDR3 runs 16 residues. Trimming removed 4 bases from V and 4 bases from J; junction bases left unmatched: 9. The germline gives CDR1 MNHEY, CDR2 SVGAGI. The CDR3 sequence is CASSSHDRGGYNEQFF. The CDR3 nucleotides read TGTGCCAGCAGTTCACACGACAGGGGAGGATACAATGAGCAGTTCTTC.

The chain employs TRBV7-9 and TRBJ2-2; D unclear. The CDR3 is 13 amino acids. Germline lookup yields CDR1 SEHNR and CDR2 FQNEAQ (reference sequence). V dropped 5 bases and J dropped 5 bases, with 9 bases sitting between them. CDR3 in amino acids: CASSKLPTGELFF. The CDR3 DNA reads as TGTGCCAGCAGCAAACTACCAACCGGGGAGCTGTTTTTT.

The chain couples TRBV24-1 to TRBJ2-5; D not resolved. This CDR3 is 13 amino acids long. CDR1 is KGHDR and CDR2 is SFDVKD in the germline V gene. V lost 5 bases and J 3 bases, leaving 9 bases between the germline ends. CDR3 in amino acids: CATSGTAKETQYF. CDR3 in DNA: TGTGCCACCAGTGGAACAGCAAAAGAGACCCAGTACTTC.

The chain joins TRBV24-1 to TRBJ1-2; D may be TRBD1 (6 bases). The V gene's germline CDR1 is KGHDR and CDR2 SFDVKD. Trimming took 4 bases from V and 9 from J, leaving 17 bases between them. The CDR3 is made up of 14 amino acids. CDR3 coding DNA: TGTGCCACCAGTGACAACGACAGGATTGGTCGCTACACCTTC. This encodes CATSDNDRIGRYTF.

The chain carries TRBV28 and TRBJ1-5; D is uncertain. The CDR3 has 15 residues. V lost 4 bases and J 0 bases, leaving 10 bases between the germline ends. Per germline, CDR1 MDHEN and CDR2 SYDVKM. CDR3 loop: CASSSPTYSNQPQHF. The DNA of the CDR3 is TGTGCCAGCAGTTCCCCAACTTATAGCAATCAGCCCCAGCATTTT.

V and J are TRBV6-5 and TRBJ1-6; 7 bases align to TRBD1. The J segment lost 7 bases and the V segment lost 4 bases, leaving 7 bases of the junction unmatched. This CDR3 contains 15 residues. The V gene's germline CDR1 is MNHEY and CDR2 SVGAGI. CDR3 bases: TGTGCCAGCAGTTCCCAGACAGGGTACAATTCACCCCTCCACTTT. This sequence encodes CASSSQTGYNSPLHF.

The chain combines TRBV6-2 or TRBV6-3 with TRBJ1-4; no clear D gene. Germline lookup yields CDR1 MNHEY and CDR2 SVGEGT. This CDR3 contains 15 residues. Trimming left V 2 bases short and J 0 bases short, with 7 bases between. The CDR3 protein is CASSYEGATNEKLFF. The CDR3 nucleotides are TGTGCCAGCAGTTACGAAGGAGCAACTAATGAAAAACTGTTTTTT.

This sequence joins TRBV19 and TRBJ2-2, with D possibly being TRBD2 (6 bases). The germline V gene encodes CDR1 LNHDA and CDR2 SQIVND (reference sequence). The V end lost 3 bases, the J end lost 6 bases, and 8 bases lay between the germline ends. This CDR3 contains 13 residues. CDR3 region: CASSIRGSGELFF. For the CDR3, the DNA is TGTGCCAGTAGTATTCGGGGGTCCGGGGAGCTGTTTTTT.

The V and J genes are TRBV5-1 and TRBJ1-2; no clear D. From germline, CDR1 is SGHRS and CDR2 YFSETQ. V lost 3 bases, J lost 4 bases, and 19 bases lay in between. CDR3 length: 16 amino acids. The CDR3 region is CASSSGSSLNIYGYTF. The CDR3 DNA follows: TGCGCCAGCAGCTCGGGTTCTAGCTTAAATATCTATGGCTACACCTTC.

The V call is TRBV9, the J call TRBJ1-2; 9 bases line up with TRBD1. The CDR3 runs 15 residues. Germline values: CDR1 SGDLS, CDR2 YYNGEE. Trimming cost V 3 bases and J 0 bases; bases outside gene matches: 3. The CDR3 DNA reads as TGTGCCAGCAGCGAGGGGACAGGGCCTAACTATGGCTACACCTTC. It translates to CASSEGTGPNYGYTF.

V usage is TRBV7-2 and J usage is TRBJ1-1; 8 nucleotides align to TRBD1. The CDR3 has 16 amino acids. Germline V gene sequence: CDR1 SGHTA, CDR2 FQGNSA. The junction had 7 bases not matched to a gene; V was cut back by 4 bases and J by 0 bases. CDR3: CASSSQGAGMNTEAFF. CDR3 DNA: TGTGCCAGCAGCTCCCAGGGGGCGGGGATGAACACTGAAGCTTTCTTT.

This chain joins TRBV12-5 and TRBJ2-7, with 9 positions matching TRBD2. V gave up 5 bases and J gave up 4 bases; unmatched junction bases: 3. The CDR3 sequence is 13 residues long. CDR1 is LGHNT, CDR2 FRNRAP, per germline. The CDR3 coding sequence is TGTGCTAGTGGTGATGGACTAGCGTACGAGCAGTACGTC. This codes for CASGDGLAYEQYV.

V is TRBV6-2 or TRBV6-3 and J is TRBJ2-6, with D unclear. Per germline, CDR1 MNHEY and CDR2 SVGEGT. Trimming removed 2 bases from V and 2 bases from J, with 4 bases in between. CDR3 size: 14 residues. CDR3 bases: TGTGCCAGCAGTTACGCGGCTGGGGCCAACGTCCTGACTTTC. It is translated as CASSYAAGANVLTF.

J is TRBJ2-7 and V is TRBV2, with 8 positions matching TRBD1. The CDR3 has 13 residues. Trimming at V came to 5 bases and at J to 6 bases, leaving 6 bases not matched to a gene. Germline values: CDR1 SNHLY, CDR2 FYNNEI. In DNA form, the CDR3 reads TGTGCCAGCAGTCTGGGACAGGAGGTCGAGCAGTACGTC. Translated, it gives CASSLGQEVEQYV.

Only one count was recorded for this clone. The chain combines TRBV18 with TRBJ2-1; TRBD2 matches at 7 bases. J gave up 0 bases and V 5 bases, and 7 bases lay outside the gene matches. This CDR3 is 16 amino acids long. CDR1 is KGHSH, CDR2 LQKENI, per germline. CDR3 DNA: TGTGCCAGCTCAGAACTAGCGCCAAGCTCCTACAATGAGCAGTTCTTC. This translates into CASSELAPSSYNEQFF.

The rearrangement uses TRBV29-1 and TRBJ2-7; a weak D match, TRBD1 (5 bases). Trimming stripped 6 bases from V and 6 bases from J, with 15 bases between. In germline, CDR1 is SQVTM, CDR2 ANQGSEA. The CDR3 runs to 12 residues. The CDR3 reads CSVGVAQGEQYV. CDR3 bases: TGCAGCGTAGGGGTGGCACAAGGCGAGCAGTACGTC.

For the CDR3, the DNA is TGTGCCAGCAGCTTAGATCCAGGGAATTCACCCCTCCACTTT. It translates to CASSLDPGNSPLHF. This sequence joins TRBV11-2 and TRBJ1-6; possibly TRBD1 for D (5 bases). The germline gives CDR1 SGHAT, CDR2 FQNNGV. Trimming removed 0 bases from V and 7 bases from J, with 7 bases in between. The CDR3 consists of 14 residues.

This chain joins TRBV6-5 and TRBJ1-3; D is uncertain. With 6 bases removed from V and 0 bases from J, the gap between germline ends came to 9 bases. Germline V CDR1 and CDR2: MNHEY, SVGAGI. This CDR3 has 14 residues. CDR3 in DNA: TGTGCCAGCAGGAGGGATGACTCTGGAAACACCATATATTTT. Protein product: CASRRDDSGNTIYF.

The table lists this clone with a count of one. The chain has TRBV25-1 and TRBJ2-1; 11 bases align to TRBD2. The length of the CDR3 is 18 residues. Germline V gives CDR1 MGHDK, CDR2 SYGVNS. V shed 4 bases, J shed 4 bases, and the junction held 12 bases outside the gene matches. This CDR3 reads CASSATSGGNTSYNEQFF. The CDR3 region has the DNA TGTGCCAGCAGTGCTACTAGCGGGGGAAATACGTCGTACAATGAGCAGTTCTTC.

The chain uses TRBV28 and TRBJ1-3; D call uncertain. Trimming removed 7 bases at V and 1 base at J, with 20 bases between. This CDR3 has 17 residues. Germline V gene data show CDR1 as MDHEN and CDR2 as SYDVKM. CDR3 in amino acids: CASKTISGSQSGNTIYF. CDR3 sequence (DNA): TGTGCCAGCAAAACTATCTCCGGGTCTCAATCTGGAAACACCATATATTTT.

J is TRBJ1-1 and V is TRBV5-4; D gene ambiguous. Germline V gene sequence: CDR1 SGHNT, CDR2 YYREEE (reference sequence). This CDR3 has 15 residues. Deletions cut 8 bases from V and 5 bases from J, with 22 bases between. CDR3 nucleotide sequence: TGTGCCAGGATCCAACCGGGATCCCAACGGACTGAAGCTTTCTTT. The encoded protein is CARIQPGSQRTEAFF. Full variable domain (remainder filled in from reference TRBV5-4 and TRBJ1-1): ETGVTQSPTHLIKTRGQQVTLRCSSQSGHNTVSWYQQALGQGPQFIFQYYREEENGRGNFPPRFSGLQFPNYSSELNVNALELDDSALYLCARIQPGSQRTEAFFGQGTRLTVV.

This chain connects TRBV27 to TRBJ2-2, with 8 bases that match TRBD1. The CDR3 spans 14 residues. J lost 8 bases, V lost 7 bases, and 9 bases had no gene match. Germline V CDR1 and CDR2: MNHEY, SMNVEV (reference sequence). CDR3: CASKGDRRRGELFF. The CDR3 coding sequence is TGTGCCAGCAAGGGGGACAGGCGAAGGGGGGAGCTGTTTTTT.

This chain uses TRBV15 with TRBJ1-6; a weak D match, TRBD1 (6 bases). The CDR3 loop spans 19 amino acids. The germline V and J ends were trimmed by 2 bases and 0 bases, with 17 bases remaining between them. Germline V lookup: CDR1 LNHNV, CDR2 YYDKDF (reference sequence). The CDR3 nucleotides are TGTGCCACCAGCAGATCATCGACGCAGGGGAGCTCCTATAATTCACCCCTCCACTTT. Its protein product is CATSRSSTQGSSYNSPLHF.